The 8 T cell receptor beta chains reported below all come from one sample, sequenced in a study of blood T cell repertoires in COVID-19. Generated by immunoSEQ multiplex PCR, the TCRdb table keeps only in-frame clones and is missing some. The sample lists fewer than 400,000 clones; around nine tenths were seen once. What was sequenced was PBMCs or T cells enriched from blood (not recorded which). The origin of the receptors is a man aged 55 to 69 who had recovered from COVID-19.

On this clone: The junction does not match germline at one end; this may be a read error. The chain is built from TRBV12-3 or TRBV12-4 and TRBJ2-5, with 8 bases identical to TRBD1. CDR3 length equals 11 residues. The CDR3 region has the DNA TGTGCCAGCAGTTCGGCAGACAGGGGAAACTTC. It yields the protein CASSSADRGNF.

This chain links TRBV7-2 with TRBJ2-5; 7 bases line up with TRBD2. The CDR3 is 15 residues long. CDR1 is SGHTA, CDR2 FQGNSA, per germline. V trimming: 4 bases; J trimming: 1 base; junction bases outside the gene matches: 6. Here the CDR3 reads CASSYLWGGQETQYF. In nucleotides, the CDR3 is TGTGCCAGCAGCTACCTCTGGGGGGGCCAAGAGACCCAGTACTTC.

This clone was seen once. The V gene is TRBV5-1, the J gene TRBJ2-5, with TRBD2 as a possible D gene (5 bases). The CDR3 is made up of 15 amino acids. Between the trimmed V and J ends, which lost 5 bases and 5 bases, there was a span of 19 bases. The germline CDR1 and CDR2 sequences are SGHRS and YFSETQ. This CDR3 is CASSYLQPGEETQYF. DNA for the CDR3: TGCGCCAGCAGTTACCTACAGCCCGGGGAGGAGACCCAGTACTTC.

V gene TRBV6-5 combines with J gene TRBJ1-2, with a possible D match to TRBD1 (6 bases). The CDR3 extends over 15 amino acids. Germline CDR1 MNHEY, CDR2 SVGAGI. V was cut by 0 bases and J by 1 base, with 9 bases left in between. The CDR3 nucleotides read TGTGCCAGCAGTTACTCGGGCAGGGGTAACTATGGCTACACCTTC. Encoded protein: CASSYSGRGNYGYTF.

V gene TRBV15 combines with J gene TRBJ2-1, with TRBD2 identical over 7 bases. This CDR3 spans 15 amino acids. The V gene's germline CDR1 is LNHNV and CDR2 YYDKDF (reference sequence). Trimming at V came to 1 base and at J to 3 bases, leaving 3 bases not matched to a gene. CDR3 loop: CATSRGGGYYNEQFF. Here the CDR3 DNA reads TGTGCCACCAGCAGAGGCGGGGGTTACTACAATGAGCAGTTCTTC. The full variable domain, in which reference TRBV15 and TRBJ2-1 provide the parts outside the CDR3, is DAMVIQNPRYQVTQFGKPVTLSCSQTLNHNVMYWYQQKSSQAPKLLFHYYDKDFNNEADTPDNFQSRRPNTSFCFLDIRSPGLGDTAMYLCATSRGGGYYNEQFFGPGTRLTVL.

This chain joins TRBV19 and TRBJ2-1, with TRBD1 matching over 10 bases. The V gene end was trimmed by 4 bases and the J gene end by 3 bases; junction bases not matched to a gene: 3. The CDR3 consists of 15 residues. Germline-derived CDR1 and CDR2 are LNHDA and SQIVND (reference sequence). CDR3 in DNA: TGTGCCAGTAGTAGACAGGGGGCTGACTACAATGAGCAGTTCTTC. Amino acids: CASSRQGADYNEQFF.

V gene TRBV19 combines with J gene TRBJ2-1, with 14 bases aligning to TRBD2. The germline V gene has CDR1 LNHDA and CDR2 SQIVND (reference sequence). CDR3 length: 19 residues. With V trimmed by 4 bases and J by 7 bases, 15 bases remained unmatched. DNA for the CDR3: TGTGCCAGTAGTACTCCGGGACTAGCGGGGGTCCCGCGGCCGAATGAGCAGTTCTTC. Translating it yields CASSTPGLAGVPRPNEQFF.

This clone was counted only a few times. The chain carries TRBV5-1 and TRBJ2-2; D may be TRBD1 (6 bases). Per the germline V gene, CDR1 is SGHRS and CDR2 is YFSETQ. The CDR3 loop spans 12 amino acids. Trimming took off 4 bases at V and 7 bases at J, with 8 bases between the two ends. CDR3 coding DNA: TGCGCCAGCAGCCAGGACAGCGGGGAGCTGTTTTTT. It translates to CASSQDSGELFF.